The 8 T cell receptor beta chains reported below all come from one sample, sequenced in a study of blood T cell repertoires in COVID-19. Repertoires were generated with immunoSEQ multiplex PCR, while TCRdb's copy carries only in-frame clones and drops some. The sample includes roughly 57,000 clones, 60% to 85% of them seen just once. The sequenced material came from peripheral blood. These receptors all stem from a man in his thirties or forties with COVID-19, enrolled during active disease.

This clone was counted a few times. The DNA for the CDR3 is TGTGCCACCAGTGATTTAAATAGCGGGCTATACAATGAGCAGTTCTTC. Its protein is CATSDLNSGLYNEQFF. The genes are TRBV24-1 and TRBJ2-1; 7 bases match TRBD2. CDR3 length equals 16 residues. Germline V lookup: CDR1 KGHDR, CDR2 SFDVKD. Trimming at V came to 1 base and at J to 4 bases, leaving 6 bases not matched to a gene.

V gene TRBV7-9 combines with J gene TRBJ1-1; 9 bases are shared with TRBD1. J gave up 2 bases and V 1 base, and 2 bases lay outside the gene matches. CDR1 and CDR2 (germline): SEHNR, FQNEAQ (reference sequence). This CDR3 region has 15 residues. In DNA, the CDR3 is TGTGCCAGCAGCTTAGGGACAGGGGACAACACTGAAGCTTTCTTT. Its protein product is CASSLGTGDNTEAFF.

This clone occurred a few times. At the DNA level, this CDR3 is encoded by other sequences in the same sample as well. This sequence joins TRBV6-4 and TRBJ1-1; D perhaps matches TRBD1 (5 bases). Looked up from germline, CDR1 is MRHNA and CDR2 is SNTAGT. The CDR3 contains 13 residues. The ends were cut back, 3 bases at V and 0 bases at J, with 5 bases in the middle. In DNA form, the CDR3 reads TGTGCCAGCAGTGAGGGGCTGAACACTGAAGCTTTCTTT. Translating it yields CASSEGLNTEAFF.

V gene TRBV7-9 combines with J gene TRBJ1-4; weak D call: TRBD1 (6 bases). Germline V CDR1 and CDR2: SEHNR, FQNEAQ (reference sequence). V was shortened by 4 bases and J by 2 bases, with 14 bases between the two germline ends. CDR3 length: 16 residues. CDR3 nucleotide sequence: TGTGCCAGCAGCTCCCCTGGGGGCATTACTAATGAAAAACTGTTTTTT. Its protein product is CASSSPGGITNEKLFF. The variable domain in full, completed from reference TRBV7-9 and TRBJ1-4, reads DTGVSQNPRHKITKRGQNVTFRCDPISEHNRLYWYRQTLGQGPEFLTYFQNEAQLEKSRLLSDRFSAERPKGSFSTLEIQRTEQGDSAMYLCASSSPGGITNEKLFFGSGTQLSVL.

J is TRBJ1-1 and V is TRBV7-9, with 8 bases matching TRBD1. The CDR3 runs to 17 residues. The ends lost 5 bases at V and 5 bases at J; junction bases unmatched: 16. Germline CDR1 is SEHNR and CDR2 is FQNEAQ (reference sequence). This CDR3 reads CASSPPASDRGGTEAFF. DNA for the CDR3: TGTGCCAGCAGCCCGCCGGCTTCAGACAGGGGAGGAACTGAAGCTTTCTTT.

This chain connects TRBV2 to TRBJ1-5; perhaps TRBD1 as D (5 bases). Germline CDR1 is SNHLY and CDR2 is FYNNEI. This CDR3 has 15 residues. V gave up 9 bases and J gave up 2 bases, with 17 bases separating them. The CDR3 nucleotides are TGTGCCAGTAGTATGTGGGGGGGAGGCAATCAGCCCCAGCATTTT. It specifies CASSMWGGGNQPQHF.

V is TRBV7-6 and J is TRBJ2-7; 9 nucleotides match TRBD1. The CDR3 covers 17 residues. The junction had 12 bases not matched to a gene; V was cut back by 2 bases and J by 4 bases. CDR1 and CDR2 (germline): SGHVS, FNYEAQ. The CDR3 reads CASSLSSLRGQGYEQYF. In DNA, the CDR3 is TGTGCCAGCAGCTTATCGAGTCTAAGGGGACAGGGTTACGAGCAGTACTTC.

This chain connects TRBV30 to TRBJ1-2; a weak D match, TRBD1 (6 bases). The CDR3 sequence is 15 residues long. In germline, CDR1 is GTSNPN, CDR2 SVGIG (reference sequence). The ends were cut back, 3 bases at V and 7 bases at J, with 21 bases in the middle. CDR3 sequence: CAWSPETGRPSGYTF. The CDR3 nucleotides read TGTGCCTGGAGCCCTGAGACAGGTCGTCCGAGTGGCTACACCTTC.